The next 6 T cell receptor beta chains were all read from a single sample in a study of human T cells and chemical hapten exposure. TCRdb re-analysed the RACE reads in MiXCR, keeping a single row per CDR3 protein. The data hold about 350,000 distinct CDR3 sequences, with roughly 6% observed a single time. Time point defined: patch test 2, 6 weeks after DPC sensitization. The treatment: therapeutic diphenylcyclopropenone sensitization with weekly scalp DPC. Material: whole blood, obtained in connection with sensitization to the hapten diphenylcyclopropenone (DPC). These TCRs come from a woman aged 18-29 years with alopecia areata. Some clones in this sample may be carry-over from other donors' samples.

The V and J genes are TRBV9 and TRBJ2-1; D call uncertain. The CDR3 has 14 amino acids. Germline lookup yields CDR1 SGDLS and CDR2 YYNGEE. Trimming stripped 0 bases from V and 5 bases from J, with 9 bases between. In DNA form, the CDR3 reads TGTGCCAGCAGCGTAGCCCATACCGACAATGAGCAGTTCTTC. It is translated as CASSVAHTDNEQFF. Combining the CDR3 with reference TRBV9 and TRBJ2-1 gives the whole variable domain DSGVTQTPKHLITATGQRVTLRCSPRSGDLSVYWYQQSLDQGLQFLIQYYNGEERAKGNILERFSAQQFPDLHSELNLSSLELGDSALYFCASSVAHTDNEQFFGPGTRLTVL.

V is TRBV6-2 or TRBV6-3 and J is TRBJ2-4, with D uncertain. The CDR3 spans 16 residues. Germline loops: CDR1 MNHEY, CDR2 SVGEGT. V was trimmed by 3 bases and J by 0 bases, leaving 12 bases between them. This CDR3 reads CASSYRQLLAKNIQYF. DNA of the CDR3: TGTGCCAGCAGTTATCGCCAGCTGCTAGCCAAAAACATTCAGTACTTC.

This clonotype was recorded a few times. CDR3 nucleotides: TGTGCCAGCAGTTACCAGCGGACAGATTATAATTCACCCCTCCACTTT. Its protein is CASSYQRTDYNSPLHF. This chain uses TRBV6-2 or TRBV6-3 with TRBJ1-6, with a possible D match to TRBD1 (6 bases). CDR1 is MNHEY and CDR2 is SVGEGT in the germline V gene. There are 16 residues in the CDR3. Trimming stripped 2 bases from V and 4 bases from J, with 12 bases between.

The J gene is TRBJ1-1, the V gene TRBV12-5; D remains ambiguous. Per the germline V gene, CDR1 is LGHNT and CDR2 is FRNRAP. CDR3 length equals 17 residues. Deletions cut 6 bases from V and 1 base from J, with 21 bases between. As DNA, the CDR3 is TGTGCTAGTGGCTTCCCCGCGGCAAGGTCGGGGAACACTGAAGCTTTCTTT. Translation gives CASGFPAARSGNTEAFF.

This clonotype was found many times. This chain uses TRBV11-2 with TRBJ1-1; TRBD1 aligns across 8 bases. This CDR3 spans 18 amino acids. Germline assignment: CDR1 SGHAT and CDR2 FQNNGV. The V gene end was trimmed by 0 bases and the J gene end by 0 bases; junction bases not matched to a gene: 9. CDR3 loop: CASSLDRLRTGLNTEAFF. CDR3 nucleotides: TGTGCCAGCAGCTTAGATAGATTGCGGACAGGGCTGAACACTGAAGCTTTCTTT.

This clonotype was counted between two and nine times. The CDR3 is CSASFFSGIQETQYF. Written as DNA, the CDR3 is TGCAGTGCTAGCTTCTTTAGCGGGATCCAAGAGACCCAGTACTTC. The rearrangement joins TRBV20-1 to TRBJ2-5; the match to TRBD2 covers 8 bases. This CDR3 has 15 residues. Looked up from germline, CDR1 is DFQATT and CDR2 is SNEGSKA (reference sequence). Trimming at V came to 3 bases and at J to 1 base, leaving 7 bases not matched to a gene.